The rows below give T cell receptor beta chains drawn from one sample of a study of vaccination and CD4 T cells after COVID-19. Their specific antigens are unknown. TCRdb analysed the PCR reads with MiXCR anew, one entry per CDR3 protein. Of approximately 20,000 distinct CDR3 sequences in the sample, 30% to 45% were seen once. Sequenced material: CD4+ T cells from blood, cultured in vitro, taken about 7 months after SARS-CoV-2 vaccination. The receptors come from a human donor who had recovered from COVID-19. CDR3s include the opening cysteine and the closing phenylalanine or tryptophan. D genes are given only for firm matches. Not all rows give a size; the values are once, few, many and, for expanded clones, a class.

TRBV7-6	.	TRBD2	TRBJ2-1	TGTGCCAGCAGCTCTCCTACTAGCGGGGGAAACAATGAGCAGTTCTTC	CASSSPTSGGNNEQFF
TRBV10-3	.	.	TRBJ2-3	TGTGCCATCAGTGAACGGAGGTCCACAGATACGCAGTATTTT	CAISERRSTDTQYF
TRBV20-1	.	.	TRBJ1-1	TGCAGTGCTAGAGGGCGGGGAAACACTGAAGCTTTCTTT	CSARGRGNTEAFF
TRBV29-1	few	.	TRBJ2-5	TGCAGCGTTGCTAAATCCGGAGCTGAGACCCAGTACTTC	CSVAKSGAETQYF
TRBV20-1	.	TRBD2	TRBJ2-2	TGCAGTGCTAGGACTAGCGGGAGGATCGGGGAGCTGTTTTTT	CSARTSGRIGELFF
TRBV10-3	.	TRBD2	TRBJ2-7	TGTGCCATCAGGGATGGTGGGACTAAGGACGAGCAGTACTTC	CAIRDGGTKDEQYF
TRBV20-1	.	.	TRBJ1-6	TGCAGTGCTAGAAGCAGGGCAGATTCACCCCTCCACTTT	CSARSRADSPLHF
TRBV7-9	few	.	TRBJ2-5	TGTGCCAGCAGCTTAGGACGGGCCTTGGGGGCCCAGTACTTC	CASSLGRALGAQYF
TRBV7-9	medium-sized	TRBD2	TRBJ2-5	TGTGCCAGCAGCCAAGGACTAGCGGGAGGGGCCAGTGGAGAGACCCAGTACTTC	CASSQGLAGGASGETQYF
TRBV6-4	.	.	TRBJ2-1	TGTGCCAGCAGAGGGCAGTTCTTC	CASRGQFF
TRBV28	.	.	TRBJ2-7	TGTGCCAGCAGCGTCCGTTCATACGAGCAGTACTTC	CASSVRSYEQYF
TRBV20-1	.	.	TRBJ2-1	TGCAGTGCTTACCGGGACTCTTTAATCTTC	CSAYRDSLIF
TRBV28	.	TRBD1	TRBJ2-1	TGTGCCAGCAGGAGGACAGGCTCCAATGAGCAGTTCTTC	CASRRTGSNEQFF
TRBV27	.	.	TRBJ2-1	TGTGCCAGCAGTTTATTGAATGAGCAGTTCTTC	CASSLLNEQFF
TRBV28	few	.	TRBJ1-5	TGTGCCAGCAGTTTTGATAGCAATCAGCCCCAGCATTTT	CASSFDSNQPQHF